This T cell receptor (beta chain) was observed in a study of blood T cell repertoires in COVID-19. For the study at large: Material from acute and convalescent COVID-19 was sourced from the United States, Italy and Spain. PBMCs, B-cell-depleted T cells, or T cells were the source of the cDNA or gDNA that made up the material.

In the source study's methods: Quantification of nucleated cells was approximated via reference gene primer amplification. This table comes from immunoSEQ multiplex PCR, and its TCRdb copy is limited to in-frame clones, with some not included. V, J and clone size are those of that table, while D and trimming were read from the DNA. The sample lists tens of thousands of clones; 90% were seen once. V lost 0 bases and J lost 15, with 9 bases in between. The length of the CDR3 is 11 residues. Germline V gene data show CDR1 as GTSNPN and CDR2 as SVGIG (reference sequence). Material: peripheral blood. This receptor was taken from a man aged 18 to 29 with COVID-19, enrolled during active disease. V is TRBV30 and J is TRBJ1-6; D not resolved. The CDR3 region has the DNA TGTGCCTGGAGTGTCCGGGGATTCCTCCACTTT. Amino acid sequence: CAWSVRGFLHF.